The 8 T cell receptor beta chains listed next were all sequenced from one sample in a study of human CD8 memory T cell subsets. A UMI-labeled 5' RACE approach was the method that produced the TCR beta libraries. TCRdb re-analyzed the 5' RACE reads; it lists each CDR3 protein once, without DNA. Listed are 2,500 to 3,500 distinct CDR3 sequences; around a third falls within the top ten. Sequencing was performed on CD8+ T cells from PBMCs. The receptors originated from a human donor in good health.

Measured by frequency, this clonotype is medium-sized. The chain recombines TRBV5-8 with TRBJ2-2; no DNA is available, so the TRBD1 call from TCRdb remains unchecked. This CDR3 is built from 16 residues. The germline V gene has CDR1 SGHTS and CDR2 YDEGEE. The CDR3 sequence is CASSRGTVMNTGELFF.

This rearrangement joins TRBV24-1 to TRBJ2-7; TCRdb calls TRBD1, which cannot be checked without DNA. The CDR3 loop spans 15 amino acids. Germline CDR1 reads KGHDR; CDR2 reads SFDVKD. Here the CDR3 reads CATADTTGTSYEQYF.

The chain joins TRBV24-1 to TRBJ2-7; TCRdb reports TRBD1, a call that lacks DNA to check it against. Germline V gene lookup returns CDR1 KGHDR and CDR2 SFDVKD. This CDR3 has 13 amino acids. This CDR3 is CATSPPGRGKQYF.

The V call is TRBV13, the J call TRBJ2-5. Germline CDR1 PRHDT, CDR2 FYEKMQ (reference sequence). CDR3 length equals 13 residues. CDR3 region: CASSLGLQETQYF.

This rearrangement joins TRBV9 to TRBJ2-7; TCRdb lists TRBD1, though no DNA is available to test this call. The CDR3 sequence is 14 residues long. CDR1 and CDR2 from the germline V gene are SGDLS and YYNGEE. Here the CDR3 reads CASSVVGGDYEQYF.

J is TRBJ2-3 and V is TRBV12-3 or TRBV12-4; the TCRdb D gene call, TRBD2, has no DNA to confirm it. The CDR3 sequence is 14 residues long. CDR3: CASRGRGANQAQYF.

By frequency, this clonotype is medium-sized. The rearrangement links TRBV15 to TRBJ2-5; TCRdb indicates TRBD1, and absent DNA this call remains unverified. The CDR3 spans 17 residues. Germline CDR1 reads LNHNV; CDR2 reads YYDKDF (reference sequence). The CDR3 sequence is CATSRDPHGSEEETQYF.

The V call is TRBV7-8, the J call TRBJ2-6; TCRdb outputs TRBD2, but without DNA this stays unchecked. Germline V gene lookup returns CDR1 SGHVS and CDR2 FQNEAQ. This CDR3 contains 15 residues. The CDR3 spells CASSALASGANVLTF.